This TCR beta chain is drawn from a study of shared clonotypes between healthy human individuals. This CDR3 comprises 17 residues. Between the trimmed V and J ends, which lost 7 bases and 1 base, there was a span of 19 bases. The V gene's germline CDR1 is SGHAT and CDR2 FQNNGV. Assay: immunoSEQ multiplex PCR; the TCRdb copy retains only in-frame clones and omits some. This table has fewer than 400,000 clones, roughly 70% appearing once. This clone appeared once. Its antigen is unidentified. Findings of the study overall: It was the few donors that limited the genetic and exposure-history diversity represented. Compared with clonotypes that all four donors shared, non-shared clonotypes had lower generation probabilities.

Sequencing was carried out using memory CD4+ T cells sorted from blood. Subset denoted: CD45RA-negative fraction. The rearrangement links TRBV11-2 to TRBJ2-2; D may be TRBD1 (5 bases). This receptor was taken from a man aged 30 to 45 in good health. CDR3 loop: CASIEQVHLRNTGELFF. The CDR3 region has the DNA TGTGCCAGCATTGAACAGGTCCATCTTCGGAACACCGGGGAGCTGTTTTTT.